The 25 T cell receptor beta chains below all came from one sample that was sequenced in a study of Ad26.COV2.S vaccination and SARS-CoV-2 variants. Stated treatment: around 19 received Ad26.COV2.S at low or high dose, single or two shots; several received placebo; per-sample allocation not given. Collection of samples fell on day 63 after the first vaccine or placebo injection. Generated by immunoSEQ multiplex PCR, the TCRdb table keeps only in-frame clones and is missing some. The sample has roughly 300,000 clones, roughly 91% seen once. The sequenced sample was peripheral blood, obtained in a trial of Ad26.COV2.S vaccine versus placebo. These receptors were collected from a person aged 18-65 years who received the Ad26.COV2.S COVID-19 vaccine or a placebo.

The chain joins TRBV12-3 or TRBV12-4 to TRBJ1-6, with D perhaps TRBD1 (6 bases). The V gene lost 6 bases and the J gene lost 7 bases, with 10 bases spanning the gap. The CDR3 loop spans 13 amino acids. The CDR3 DNA sequence: TGTGCCAGCAGATTGGACAGAAATTCACCCCTCCACTTT. This codes for CASRLDRNSPLHF.

The rearrangement joins TRBV3-1 (or the pseudogene TRBV3-2) to TRBJ2-3, with TRBD2 matching 11 bases. The length of the CDR3 is 16 residues. Germline lookup yields CDR1 LGHDT and CDR2 YNNKEL (reference sequence). J gave up 0 bases and V 6 bases, and 5 bases lay outside the gene matches. The CDR3 region has the DNA TGTGCCAGCAGAGGGGGACTAGCGGATAGCACAGATACGCAGTATTTT. Translating gives CASRGGLADSTDTQYF.

The CDR3 region has the DNA TGTGCCAGCAGCCAACGAGGACAGGGACCCTACGAGCAGTACTTC. This encodes CASSQRGQGPYEQYF. The chain employs TRBV3-1 (or the pseudogene TRBV3-2) and TRBJ2-7; 8 positions agree with TRBD1. J was trimmed by 2 bases and V by 2 bases; bases with no gene match: 5. The germline CDR1 and CDR2 sequences are LGHDT and YNNKEL (reference sequence). The CDR3 spans 15 residues.

The rearrangement joins TRBV7-9 to TRBJ1-2; 7 bases agree with TRBD1. V shed 1 base, J shed 4 bases, and the junction held 3 bases outside the gene matches. From germline, CDR1 is SEHNR and CDR2 FQNEAQ (reference sequence). CDR3 size: 14 residues. CDR3 coding DNA: TGTGCCAGCAGCTTAGGGGCAGGGGGCTATGGCTACACCTTC. This encodes CASSLGAGGYGYTF. Complete variable domain (other parts from reference TRBV7-9 and TRBJ1-2): DTGVSQNPRHKITKRGQNVTFRCDPISEHNRLYWYRQTLGQGPEFLTYFQNEAQLEKSRLLSDRFSAERPKGSFSTLEIQRTEQGDSAMYLCASSLGAGGYGYTFGSGTRLTVV.

The rearrangement uses TRBV19 and TRBJ2-3; 7 bases align to TRBD1. The germline CDR1 and CDR2 sequences are LNHDA and SQIVND (reference sequence). Trimming removed 10 bases from V and 0 bases from J; junction bases left unmatched: 10. The CDR3 sequence is 15 residues long. As DNA, the CDR3 is TGTGCCATCTCACCCTCAGGGGGAAGCACAGATACGCAGTATTTT. Its protein product is CAISPSGGSTDTQYF.

The chain links TRBV5-1 to TRBJ1-4; D is unclear. Germline V CDR1 and CDR2: SGHRS, YFSETQ. There are 13 residues in the CDR3. Deletions cut 5 bases from V and 4 bases from J, with 9 bases between. This CDR3 reads CASRTDVNEKLFF. The CDR3, as DNA: TGCGCCAGCAGAACGGACGTTAATGAAAAACTGTTTTTT. The full variable domain, its missing parts supplied by reference TRBV5-1 and TRBJ1-4, is KAGVTQTPRYLIKTRGQQVTLSCSPISGHRSVSWYQQTPGQGLQFLFEYFSETQRNKGNFPGRFSGRQFSNSRSEMNVSTLELGDSALYLCASRTDVNEKLFFGSGTQLSVL.

The chain joins TRBV28 to TRBJ1-4; D may be TRBD1 (5 bases). V was trimmed by 6 bases and J by 8 bases, leaving 13 bases between them. The germline V gene has CDR1 MDHEN and CDR2 SYDVKM. There are 13 residues in the CDR3. The CDR3 region is CASRGERYEKLFF. The CDR3 nucleotides read TGTGCCAGCAGAGGGGAGCGTTACGAAAAACTGTTTTTT.

This clone was counted ten times or more. The CDR3 region is CASSLKGVDFSYNSPLHF. The CDR3 DNA sequence: TGTGCCAGCAGCTTAAAAGGAGTCGATTTCTCCTATAATTCACCCCTCCACTTT. The chain is built from TRBV11-2 and TRBJ1-6; D not resolved. The V end was cut by 2 bases, the J end by 0 bases, with 14 bases between. The CDR3 loop spans 18 amino acids. Per the germline V gene, CDR1 is SGHAT and CDR2 is FQNNGV.

This clone was observed once. The chain is built from TRBV18 and TRBJ1-2; D unresolved. Trimming took off 1 base at V and 1 base at J, with 7 bases between the two ends. This CDR3 is built from 14 residues. Per germline, CDR1 KGHSH and CDR2 LQKENI. The CDR3 is CASSPQGFNYGYTF. The CDR3 bases are TGTGCCAGCTCACCACAGGGATTTAACTATGGCTACACCTTC.

The chain carries TRBV27 and TRBJ1-3; 8 bases match TRBD1. The CDR3 covers 15 residues. Per the germline V gene, CDR1 is MNHEY and CDR2 is SMNVEV (reference sequence). J was trimmed by 3 bases and V by 5 bases; bases with no gene match: 6. The CDR3 DNA is TGTGCCAGCAGTCAGGGGGCCTTCCTTGGAAACACCATATATTTT. Protein sequence: CASSQGAFLGNTIYF.

This clone has only a few counts. The rearrangement links TRBV19 to TRBJ2-3; TRBD2 agrees at 10 bases. The CDR3 runs 15 residues. The germline V gene has CDR1 LNHDA and CDR2 SQIVND (reference sequence). The junction had 5 bases not matched to a gene; V was cut back by 4 bases and J by 4 bases. CDR3 sequence reads: CASSTLSGGADTQYF. CDR3 coding DNA: TGTGCCAGTAGTACCCTGAGCGGGGGGGCAGATACGCAGTATTTT.

This clone was picked up one time. V usage is TRBV5-1 and J usage is TRBJ1-1; the match to TRBD1 covers 7 bases. CDR3 size: 15 residues. Looked up from germline, CDR1 is SGHRS and CDR2 is YFSETQ. Trimming at V came to 4 bases and at J to 0 bases, leaving 6 bases not matched to a gene. The CDR3 DNA reads TGCGCCAGCAGCCCACGACAGGGAATGAACACTGAAGCTTTCTTT. Residues: CASSPRQGMNTEAFF. Together with reference TRBV5-1 and TRBJ1-1, the CDR3 gives the full variable domain: KAGVTQTPRYLIKTRGQQVTLSCSPISGHRSVSWYQQTPGQGLQFLFEYFSETQRNKGNFPGRFSGRQFSNSRSEMNVSTLELGDSALYLCASSPRQGMNTEAFFGQGTRLTVV.

With respect to this clone: Other DNA sequences in the sample encode the same CDR3. The chain combines TRBV30 with TRBJ1-5; D may be TRBD1 (5 bases). The CDR3 is 13 residues long. V lost 0 bases and J lost 5, with 8 bases in between. The germline CDR1 and CDR2 sequences are GTSNPN and SVGIG (reference sequence). CDR3 coding DNA: TGTGCCTGGAGTGTAAGAGGGGATCAGCCCCAGCATTTT. This encodes CAWSVRGDQPQHF.

There are a few counts of this clone. This chain connects TRBV6-4 to TRBJ1-1; D is uncertain. CDR1 is MRHNA, CDR2 SNTAGT, per germline. This CDR3 has 13 amino acids. Trimming removed 5 bases at V and 0 bases at J, with 7 bases between. CDR3 nucleotides: TGTGCCAGCAGTCAGGCGATGAACACTGAAGCTTTCTTT. Encoded protein: CASSQAMNTEAFF.

This chain links TRBV29-1 with TRBJ2-5; D gene unclear. CDR3 size: 14 residues. The germline V gene encodes CDR1 SQVTM and CDR2 ANQGSEA. V was pared by 4 bases and J by 3 bases, with 15 bases between. As DNA, the CDR3 is TGCAGCGTTGGGCGGCTAGGTTCAAAAGAGACCCAGTACTTC. Translated: CSVGRLGSKETQYF.

A few counts support this clone. J is TRBJ2-1 and V is TRBV28, with a weak D call TRBD2 (6 bases). With 5 bases removed from V and 6 bases from J, the gap between germline ends came to 20 bases. Germline V gene sequence: CDR1 MDHEN, CDR2 SYDVKM. CDR3 length: 16 amino acids. CDR3 DNA: TGTGCCAGCAGTCACCAGTCTCGGGAGTTACGCAATGAGCAGTTCTTC. It translates to CASSHQSRELRNEQFF.

The chain is built from TRBV19 and TRBJ2-1; TRBD2 aligns across 12 bases. V shed 1 base and J 8 bases; nucleotides not matched to a gene: 15. The length of the CDR3 is 19 residues. The germline V gene has CDR1 LNHDA and CDR2 SQIVND (reference sequence). Here the CDR3 reads CASSIVLAGGPFHGYEQFF. The CDR3 DNA sequence: TGTGCCAGTAGTATAGTGCTAGCGGGAGGGCCGTTTCACGGGTATGAGCAGTTCTTC. The complete variable domain, with remaining parts taken from reference TRBV19 and TRBJ2-1, reads DGGITQSPKYLFRKEGQNVTLSCEQNLNHDAMYWYRQDPGQGLRLIYYSQIVNDFQKGDIAEGYSVSREKKESFPLTVTSAQKNPTAFYLCASSIVLAGGPFHGYEQFFGPGTRLTVL.

The chain couples TRBV4-3 to TRBJ2-7; D remains unclear. In germline, CDR1 is LGHNA, CDR2 YSLEER. The CDR3 is 16 amino acids. With 0 bases removed from V and 2 bases from J, the gap between germline ends came to 14 bases. CDR3 amino acids: CASSQDSTLAAYEQYF. The DNA for the CDR3 is TGCGCCAGCAGCCAAGATAGTACACTCGCCGCCTACGAGCAGTACTTC.

Worth noting for this clone: One junction end does not reproduce the germline sequence, and a read error may be involved. Other DNA sequences from this sample encode an identical CDR3 as well. The chain uses TRBV5-1 and TRBJ2-2; tentatively, D is TRBD2 (5 bases). The CDR3 is 11 amino acids. Germline V gene lookup returns CDR1 SGHRS and CDR2 YFSETQ. The CDR3 reads CASREAGELFF. The CDR3 DNA follows: TGCGCCAGCAGGGAGGCCGGAGAGCTGTTTTTT.

The gene calls are TRBV7-9 and TRBJ1-3; no firm D call. Deletions cut 3 bases from V and 0 bases from J, with 12 bases between. Germline CDR1 and CDR2: SEHNR and FQNEAQ (reference sequence). The CDR3 is 16 residues long. DNA for the CDR3: TGTGCCAGCAGCTTGACCCTCTTAGCCTCTGGAAACACCATATATTTT. Translating it yields CASSLTLLASGNTIYF.

The CDR3 region is CASSTYRAGVAFIYGYTF. The CDR3 coding sequence is TGTGCCAGCAGCACCTATCGGGCCGGGGTCGCCTTTATTTATGGCTACACCTTC. This chain connects TRBV3-1 (or the pseudogene TRBV3-2) to TRBJ1-2; no clear D. Deletions cut 5 bases from V and 5 bases from J, with 27 bases between. CDR3 length equals 18 residues. Germline-derived CDR1 and CDR2 are LGHDT and YNNKEL (reference sequence).

This chain uses TRBV6-1 with TRBJ1-6; tentative D call: TRBD1 (6 bases). The CDR3 runs to 15 residues. V lost 0 bases to trimming and J lost 9 bases, with 12 bases between them. Germline V gene data show CDR1 as MNHNS and CDR2 as SASEGT. The CDR3 coding sequence is TGTGCCAGCAGTGAAGCGCACAGGGACGTTTCACCCCTCCACTTT. Translating it yields CASSEAHRDVSPLHF.

V usage is TRBV6-1 and J usage is TRBJ1-5; D is ambiguous. In germline, CDR1 is MNHNS, CDR2 SASEGT. With 3 bases removed from V and 4 bases from J, the gap between germline ends came to 13 bases. This CDR3 has 15 amino acids. The CDR3 loop reads CASSDEGLGNQPQHF. CDR3 nucleotides: TGTGCCAGCAGTGATGAGGGATTGGGGAATCAGCCCCAGCATTTT.

The gene calls are TRBV10-2 and TRBJ1-2; D is ambiguous. The CDR3 length is 13 residues. Germline lookup yields CDR1 WSHSY and CDR2 SAAADI. Trimming stripped 2 bases from V and 3 bases from J, with 7 bases between. CDR3 in amino acids: CASSEDIDYGYTF. CDR3 bases: TGCGCCAGCAGTGAGGACATCGACTATGGCTACACCTTC.

The chain joins TRBV9 to TRBJ2-5, with TRBD2 matching over 10 bases. Germline V lookup: CDR1 SGDLS, CDR2 YYNGEE. Unmatched junction bases numbered 10, after V lost 3 bases and J lost 5 bases. This CDR3 has 16 amino acids. The DNA of the CDR3 is TGTGCCAGCAGCGATTCAGCGGGGGGGCCTAGGGAGACCCAGTACTTC. It is translated as CASSDSAGGPRETQYF.